A selection of T cell receptor beta chains follows, all from one sample in a study of cytomegalovirus exposure and HLA in healthy donors. Only in-frame clones appear in the TCRdb table, and some are missing; sequencing was by immunoSEQ multiplex PCR. The table includes some 110,000 clones, roughly 73% detected once. Sequenced input: PBMCs. These receptors came from a woman in her twenties or thirties in good health and CMV-seronegative. Both conserved end residues are part of each CDR3.

CDR3: CASRPAGSNQPQHF; V: TRBV7-9
CDR3: CASSEYRGSSGNTEAFF; V: TRBV25-1
CDR3: CASSPGLASTDTQYF; V: TRBV7-7
CDR3: CASSPPGTTNEKLFF; V: TRBV18
CDR3: CASSPRRADQPQHF; V: TRBV18
CDR3: CASSVQGLTDTQYF; V: TRBV6-4
CDR3: CAVSGVAGEAFF; V: TRBV19
CDR3: CASSVLPRSHAFF; V: TRBV5-6
CDR3: CAISGLSNYEQYF; V: TRBV10-3
CDR3: CASSPWITGQNTEAFF; V: TRBV18
CDR3: CATSRDSYIQYF; V: TRBV15
CDR3: CASSVGRGYNTGELFF; V: TRBV9
CDR3: CASSLGGADYGYTF; V: TRBV6-5
CDR3: CASSSGTSGSTDTQYF; V: TRBV6-5
CDR3: CASSLRGASGEQYF; V: TRBV27
CDR3: CASSVGTNGNQPQHF; V: TRBV9
CDR3: CASSPDGINNEQFF; V: TRBV5-1
CDR3: CASSPTRNTEAFF; V: TRBV18
CDR3: CASSLGGEGTDTQYF; V: TRBV5-1
CDR3: CASSMDTPGQGAYGYTF; V: TRBV19
CDR3: CASSPNQGDGYTF; V: TRBV18
CDR3: CASSDLGHPYGYTF; V: TRBV6-1
CDR3: CASSYQGETFF; V: TRBV6-6
CDR3: CASSVTGYNEQFF; V: TRBV5-1
CDR3: CASSYRRLTEAFF; V: TRBV27
CDR3: CASSLWPGELFF; V: TRBV27
CDR3: CASSLGGQGTEAFF; V: TRBV5-1
CDR3: CASSLMQATEAFF; V: TRBV13
CDR3: CAISARENYGYTF; V: TRBV10-3
CDR3: CASSSGPSGIYGYTF; V: TRBV5-6
CDR3: CASSGGVEETQYF; V: TRBV6-1
CDR3: CASGQGTYEQYF; V: TRBV7-2
CDR3: CASSYSNRGYEQYF; V: TRBV6-5